Listed below are T cell receptor beta chains from one sample, sequenced in a study of blood T cell repertoires in COVID-19. Using immunoSEQ multiplex PCR, the repertoire was profiled, and TCRdb retains in-frame clones only, with some absent. The profile shows 100,000 to 120,000 clones, 87% of them singletons. Sample: peripheral blood. These receptors all come from a human donor in a cohort sampled during active COVID-19. The CDR3 runs from the conserved cysteine through the conserved F or W. Fields, in order: clone size, V gene, D gene, J gene, CDR3 protein, CDR3 DNA. A D gene is named only where the DNA matches it firmly. Expanded clones get a size class; other rows say once, few or many, or leave the size out.

clone_size: .
v_call: TRBV7-9
d_call: .
j_call: TRBJ1-1
cdr3_aa: CASSLLVGAEAFF
cdr3_nt: TGTGCCAGCAGCTTACTCGTTGGAGCTGAAGCTTTCTTT

clone_size: .
v_call: TRBV27
d_call: .
j_call: TRBJ2-5
cdr3_aa: CASSSIGTNQETQYF
cdr3_nt: TGTGCCAGCAGTTCAATCGGGACAAACCAAGAGACCCAGTACTTC

clone_size: .
v_call: TRBV5-6
d_call: .
j_call: TRBJ2-7
cdr3_aa: CASSFHSYEQYF
cdr3_nt: TGTGCCAGCAGCTTTCACAGCTACGAGCAGTACTTC

clone_size: .
v_call: TRBV19
d_call: .
j_call: TRBJ2-1
cdr3_aa: CASSIRRGGANNEQFF
cdr3_nt: TGTGCCAGTAGTATCAGGAGGGGTGGTGCGAACAATGAGCAGTTCTTC

clone_size: .
v_call: TRBV6-5
d_call: TRBD1
j_call: TRBJ2-1
cdr3_aa: CASSSTDRGGYNEQFF
cdr3_nt: TGTGCCAGCAGTTCCACGGACAGGGGCGGATACAATGAGCAGTTCTTC

clone_size: .
v_call: TRBV11-1
d_call: TRBD2
j_call: TRBJ2-3
cdr3_aa: CASSRNLAGATDTQYF
cdr3_nt: TGTGCCAGCAGTAGAAACCTAGCGGGAGCGACAGATACGCAGTATTTT

clone_size: .
v_call: TRBV7-9
d_call: TRBD1
j_call: TRBJ2-7
cdr3_aa: CASSSRQGVLDEQYF
cdr3_nt: TGTGCCAGCAGCTCAAGACAGGGGGTTCTGGACGAGCAGTACTTC

clone_size: .
v_call: TRBV5-1
d_call: TRBD2
j_call: TRBJ2-3
cdr3_aa: CASRAGASTDTQYF
cdr3_nt: TGCGCCAGCAGAGCGGGGGCTAGCACAGATACGCAGTATTTT

clone_size: once
v_call: TRBV2
d_call: TRBD1
j_call: TRBJ2-2
cdr3_aa: CASMDRDTGELFF
cdr3_nt: TGTGCCAGCATGGACAGGGACACCGGGGAGCTGTTTTTT

clone_size: .
v_call: TRBV5-1
d_call: TRBD2
j_call: TRBJ2-1
cdr3_aa: CASSISGGAYNEQFF
cdr3_nt: TGCGCCAGCAGCATTAGCGGGGGCGCGTACAATGAGCAGTTCTTC

clone_size: .
v_call: TRBV30
d_call: .
j_call: TRBJ2-3
cdr3_aa: CAWRELYRSTDTQYF
cdr3_nt: TGTGCCTGGAGGGAGTTGTACCGAAGCACAGATACGCAGTATTTT

clone_size: once
v_call: TRBV15
d_call: TRBD1
j_call: TRBJ1-6
cdr3_aa: CATSRTGVRDSPLHF
cdr3_nt: TGTGCCACCAGCAGGACAGGGGTGAGGGATTCACCCCTCCACTTT

clone_size: once
v_call: TRBV7-3
d_call: TRBD2
j_call: TRBJ2-7
cdr3_aa: CASSSDIKVASGSYEQYF
cdr3_nt: TGTGCCAGCAGTAGCGATATTAAAGTGGCTAGCGGGAGCTACGAGCAGTACTTC

clone_size: .
v_call: TRBV5-1
d_call: .
j_call: TRBJ2-1
cdr3_aa: CASSRDTTYNEQFF
cdr3_nt: TGCGCCAGCAGCCGCGACACAACCTACAATGAGCAGTTCTTC

clone_size: .
v_call: TRBV19
d_call: TRBD1
j_call: TRBJ1-5
cdr3_aa: CATTPTQGPGQPQHF
cdr3_nt: TGTGCCACTACGCCCACACAGGGGCCTGGTCAGCCCCAGCATTTT

clone_size: .
v_call: TRBV6-5
d_call: .
j_call: TRBJ1-3
cdr3_aa: CASSYSSGANTIYF
cdr3_nt: TGTGCCAGCAGTTACTCGAGCGGAGCAAACACCATATATTTT

clone_size: .
v_call: TRBV3-1/TRBV3-2
d_call: .
j_call: TRBJ1-1
cdr3_aa: CASSQTGQEAFF
cdr3_nt: TGTGCCAGCAGCCAAACGGGACAAGAAGCTTTCTTT

clone_size: many
v_call: TRBV4-3
d_call: .
j_call: TRBJ1-1
cdr3_aa: CASRQDRNTEAFF
cdr3_nt: TGCGCCAGCAGACAAGACAGGAACACTGAAGCTTTCTTT

clone_size: once
v_call: TRBV6-6
d_call: TRBD2
j_call: TRBJ2-3
cdr3_aa: CASSPGLAGSGTDTQYF
cdr3_nt: TGTGCCAGCAGTCCGGGACTAGCGGGGTCTGGCACAGATACGCAGTATTTT

clone_size: once
v_call: TRBV7-3
d_call: TRBD2
j_call: TRBJ2-1
cdr3_aa: CASSLTYGSSGITDEQFF
cdr3_nt: TGTGCCAGCAGCTTAACTTACGGGTCTAGCGGGATAACGGATGAGCAGTTCTTC

clone_size: many
v_call: TRBV4-2
d_call: TRBD1
j_call: TRBJ1-5
cdr3_aa: CASSQEGTGRNQPQHF
cdr3_nt: TGTGCCAGCAGCCAAGAAGGGACAGGGAGAAATCAGCCCCAGCATTTT

clone_size: .
v_call: TRBV7-2
d_call: TRBD2
j_call: TRBJ2-7
cdr3_aa: CASSLQAGASYEQYF
cdr3_nt: TGTGCCAGCAGCTTACAAGCGGGGGCCTCCTACGAGCAGTACTTC

clone_size: .
v_call: TRBV11-2
d_call: TRBD1
j_call: TRBJ1-2
cdr3_aa: CASSLGTGGHGYTF
cdr3_nt: TGTGCCAGCAGCTTAGGGACAGGGGGGCATGGCTACACCTTC

clone_size: .
v_call: TRBV7-8
d_call: TRBD1
j_call: TRBJ1-4
cdr3_aa: CASSPRQGTTTNEKLFF
cdr3_nt: TGTGCCAGCAGCCCCCGACAGGGAACTACAACTAATGAAAAACTGTTTTTT

clone_size: .
v_call: TRBV18
d_call: TRBD1
j_call: TRBJ1-2
cdr3_aa: CASSPQQGVGGYTF
cdr3_nt: TGTGCCAGCTCACCACAACAGGGGGTAGGTGGCTACACCTTC

clone_size: .
v_call: TRBV30
d_call: TRBD1
j_call: TRBJ2-1
cdr3_aa: CARQGASNEQFF
cdr3_nt: TGTGCCCGACAGGGGGCAAGCAATGAGCAGTTCTTC

clone_size: .
v_call: TRBV6-1
d_call: TRBD1
j_call: TRBJ2-4
cdr3_aa: CASSEQQGIAKNIQYF
cdr3_nt: TGTGCCAGCAGTGAGCAACAGGGGATAGCCAAAAACATTCAGTACTTC

clone_size: .
v_call: TRBV28
d_call: .
j_call: TRBJ1-1
cdr3_aa: CASSYYKGDLRTEAFF
cdr3_nt: TGTGCCAGCAGCTATTATAAGGGGGACCTGAGGACTGAAGCTTTCTTT

clone_size: .
v_call: TRBV7-9
d_call: .
j_call: TRBJ1-1
cdr3_aa: CASSLGGLNTEAFF
cdr3_nt: TGTGCCAGCAGCTTAGGGGGCCTAAACACTGAAGCTTTCTTT

clone_size: few
v_call: TRBV7-9
d_call: .
j_call: TRBJ1-2
cdr3_aa: CASSGQRQDAGYTF
cdr3_nt: TGTGCCAGCAGCGGACAAAGACAGGATGCTGGCTACACCTTC

clone_size: .
v_call: TRBV7-9
d_call: TRBD2
j_call: TRBJ2-3
cdr3_aa: CASSLERGGATDTQYF
cdr3_nt: TGTGCCAGCAGCTTAGAGCGGGGTGGGGCGACAGATACGCAGTATTTT

clone_size: .
v_call: TRBV28
d_call: .
j_call: TRBJ2-7
cdr3_aa: CASSTPQGYEQYF
cdr3_nt: TGTGCCAGCAGTACCCCTCAGGGCTACGAGCAGTACTTC

clone_size: once
v_call: TRBV28
d_call: .
j_call: TRBJ2-3
cdr3_aa: CASSPGKMRRGTLDTQYF
cdr3_nt: TGTGCCAGCAGTCCCGGGAAGATGAGGAGGGGAACGTTGGATACGCAGTATTTT

clone_size: .
v_call: TRBV10-2
d_call: TRBD2
j_call: TRBJ2-7
cdr3_aa: CASRVSGGFYEQYF
cdr3_nt: TGCGCCAGCAGGGTAAGCGGGGGGTTCTACGAGCAGTACTTC

clone_size: .
v_call: TRBV7-9
d_call: TRBD2
j_call: TRBJ2-7
cdr3_aa: CASSLGPSGRLRISYEQYF
cdr3_nt: TGTGCCAGCAGCTTAGGGCCTAGCGGGAGGCTCCGAATTTCCTACGAGCAGTACTTC

clone_size: .
v_call: TRBV6-6
d_call: TRBD1
j_call: TRBJ1-6
cdr3_aa: CASSQTGTGGGWGNSPLHF
cdr3_nt: TGTGCCAGCAGTCAAACCGGGACAGGGGGCGGGTGGGGCAATTCACCCCTCCACTTT

clone_size: .
v_call: TRBV4-2
d_call: .
j_call: TRBJ2-3
cdr3_aa: CASSQDRGLGTDTQYF
cdr3_nt: TGTGCCAGCAGCCAAGATAGGGGTTTAGGCACAGATACGCAGTATTTT

clone_size: few
v_call: TRBV6-6
d_call: TRBD1
j_call: TRBJ2-2
cdr3_aa: CASSLHRGLGDTGELFF
cdr3_nt: TGTGCCAGCAGTCTACACAGGGGGCTAGGGGACACCGGGGAGCTGTTTTTT

clone_size: few
v_call: TRBV27
d_call: .
j_call: TRBJ1-6
cdr3_aa: CASRSSYNSPLHF
cdr3_nt: TGTGCCAGCAGGAGCTCCTATAATTCACCCCTCCACTTT

clone_size: .
v_call: TRBV28
d_call: .
j_call: TRBJ2-7
cdr3_aa: CASTPPGSPYEQYF
cdr3_nt: TGTGCCAGCACCCCCCCCGGGAGTCCCTACGAGCAGTACTTC

clone_size: few
v_call: TRBV6-6
d_call: TRBD1
j_call: TRBJ1-2
cdr3_aa: CASTRTGVGYTF
cdr3_nt: TGTGCCAGCACTCGGACAGGGGTGGGCTACACCTTC

clone_size: .
v_call: TRBV28
d_call: TRBD1
j_call: TRBJ1-1
cdr3_aa: CASSEGGAPTEAFF
cdr3_nt: TGTGCCAGCAGTGAAGGGGGCGCACCGACCGAAGCTTTCTTT

clone_size: .
v_call: TRBV7-9
d_call: TRBD2
j_call: TRBJ2-2
cdr3_aa: CASSLGLAGGINTGELFF
cdr3_nt: TGTGCCAGCAGCCTAGGACTAGCGGGAGGTATAAACACCGGGGAGCTGTTTTTT

clone_size: .
v_call: TRBV10-2
d_call: .
j_call: TRBJ2-1
cdr3_aa: CASSERGSYNEQFF
cdr3_nt: TGCGCCAGCAGTGAAAGGGGCAGTTACAATGAGCAGTTCTTC